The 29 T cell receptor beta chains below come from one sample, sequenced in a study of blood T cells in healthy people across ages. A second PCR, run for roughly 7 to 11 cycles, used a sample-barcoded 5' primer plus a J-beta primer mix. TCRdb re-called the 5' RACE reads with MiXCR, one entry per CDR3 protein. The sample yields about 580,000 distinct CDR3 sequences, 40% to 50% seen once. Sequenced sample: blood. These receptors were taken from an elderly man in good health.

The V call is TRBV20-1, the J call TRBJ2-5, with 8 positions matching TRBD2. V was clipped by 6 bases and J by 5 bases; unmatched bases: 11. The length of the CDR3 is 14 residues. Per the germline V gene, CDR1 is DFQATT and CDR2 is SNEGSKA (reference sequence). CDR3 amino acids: CSAYRGLAPETQYF. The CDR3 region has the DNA TGCAGTGCATACCGCGGACTAGCCCCCGAGACCCAGTACTTC.

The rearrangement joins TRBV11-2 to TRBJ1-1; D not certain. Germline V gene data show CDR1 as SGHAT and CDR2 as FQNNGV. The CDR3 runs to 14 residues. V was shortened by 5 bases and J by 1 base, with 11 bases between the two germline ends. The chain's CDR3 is CASSRPGRNTEAFF. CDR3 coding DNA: TGTGCCAGCAGCCGCCCCGGCCGGAACACTGAAGCTTTCTTT.

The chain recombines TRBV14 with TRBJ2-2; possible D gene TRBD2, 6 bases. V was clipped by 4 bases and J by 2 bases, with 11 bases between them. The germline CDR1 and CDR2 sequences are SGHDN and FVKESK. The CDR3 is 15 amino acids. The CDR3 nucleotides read TGTGCCAGCAGCCCGGACTACCTAAACACCGGGGAGCTGTTTTTT. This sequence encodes CASSPDYLNTGELFF.

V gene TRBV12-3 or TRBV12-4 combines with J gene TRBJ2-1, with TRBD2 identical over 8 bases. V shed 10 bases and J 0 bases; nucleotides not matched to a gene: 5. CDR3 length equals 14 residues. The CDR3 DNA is TGTGCCATCGGGAGGGTTTACTCCTACAATGAGCAGTTCTTC. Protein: CAIGRVYSYNEQFF.

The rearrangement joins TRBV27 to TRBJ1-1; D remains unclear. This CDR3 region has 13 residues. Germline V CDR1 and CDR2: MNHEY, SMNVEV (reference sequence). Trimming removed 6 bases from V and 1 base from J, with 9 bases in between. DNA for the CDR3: TGTGCCAGCAGCCAGACTTGGAACACTGAAGCTTTCTTT. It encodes CASSQTWNTEAFF.

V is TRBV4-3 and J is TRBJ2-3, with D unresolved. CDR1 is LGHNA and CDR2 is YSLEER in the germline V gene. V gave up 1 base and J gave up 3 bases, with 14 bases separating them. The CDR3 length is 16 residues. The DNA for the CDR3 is TGCGCCAGCAGCCAAGGGGGTACCGCAGGTACAGATACGCAGTATTTT. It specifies CASSQGGTAGTDTQYF.

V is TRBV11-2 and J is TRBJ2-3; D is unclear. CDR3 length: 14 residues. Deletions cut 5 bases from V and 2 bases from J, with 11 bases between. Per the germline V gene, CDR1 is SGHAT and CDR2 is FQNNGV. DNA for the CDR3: TGTGCCAGCAGCACAGACCTGTCCACAGATACGCAGTATTTT. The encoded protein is CASSTDLSTDTQYF.

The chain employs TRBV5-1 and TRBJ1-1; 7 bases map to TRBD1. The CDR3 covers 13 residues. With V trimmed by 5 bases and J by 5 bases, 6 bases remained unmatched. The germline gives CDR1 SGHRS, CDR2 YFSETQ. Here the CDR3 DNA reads TGCGCCAGCAGAAATCAGGGGGATACTGAAGCTTTCTTT. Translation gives CASRNQGDTEAFF.

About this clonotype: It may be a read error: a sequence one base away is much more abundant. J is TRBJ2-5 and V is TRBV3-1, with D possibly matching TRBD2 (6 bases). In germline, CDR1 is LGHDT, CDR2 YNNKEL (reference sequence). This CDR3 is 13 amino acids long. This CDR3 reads CAGSPGLQETQYF. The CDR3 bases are TGTGCCGGCAGCCCGGGACTTCAAGAGACCCAGTACTTC.

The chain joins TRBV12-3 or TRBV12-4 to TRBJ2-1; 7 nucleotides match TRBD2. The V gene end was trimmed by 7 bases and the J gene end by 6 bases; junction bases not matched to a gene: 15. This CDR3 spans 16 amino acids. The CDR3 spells CASKIRSSGTGNEQFF. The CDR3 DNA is TGTGCCAGCAAAATAAGATCCAGCGGGACTGGCAATGAGCAGTTCTTC.

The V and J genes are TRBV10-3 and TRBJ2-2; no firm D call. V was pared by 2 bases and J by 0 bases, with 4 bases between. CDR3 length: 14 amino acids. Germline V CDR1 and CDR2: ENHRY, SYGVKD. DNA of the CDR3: TGTGCCATCAGTGAGGCCGCGAACACCGGGGAGCTGTTTTTT. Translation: CAISEAANTGELFF.

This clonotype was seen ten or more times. The CDR3 loop is CASSYDNQPQHF. The DNA for the CDR3 is TGTGCCAGCAGTTACGACAATCAGCCCCAGCATTTT. This chain connects TRBV6-6 to TRBJ1-5; D is unresolved. V was clipped by 2 bases and J by 3 bases, with 2 bases between them. The CDR3 is 12 residues long. CDR1 is MNHNY and CDR2 is SVGAGI in the germline V gene (reference sequence).

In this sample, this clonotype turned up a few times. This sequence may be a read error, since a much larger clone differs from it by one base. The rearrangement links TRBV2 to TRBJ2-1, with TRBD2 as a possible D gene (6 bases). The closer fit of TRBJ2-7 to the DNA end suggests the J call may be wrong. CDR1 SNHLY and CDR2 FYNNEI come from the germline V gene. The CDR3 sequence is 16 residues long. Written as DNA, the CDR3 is TGTGCCAGCAGTGAATCGGGGAAACTAGCCTACAATGAGCAGTACTTC. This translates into CASSESGKLAYNEQYF.

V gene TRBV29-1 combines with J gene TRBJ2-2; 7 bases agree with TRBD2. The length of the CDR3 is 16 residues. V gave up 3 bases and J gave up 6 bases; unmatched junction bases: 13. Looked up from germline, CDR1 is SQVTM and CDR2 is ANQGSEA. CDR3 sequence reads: CSVELETAGDPGELFF. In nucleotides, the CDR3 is TGCAGCGTTGAGTTGGAGACGGCGGGAGACCCCGGGGAGCTGTTTTTT.

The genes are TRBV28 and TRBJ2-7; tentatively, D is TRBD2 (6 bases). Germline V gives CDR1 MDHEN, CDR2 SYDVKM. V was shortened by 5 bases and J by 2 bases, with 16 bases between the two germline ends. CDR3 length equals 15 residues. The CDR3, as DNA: TGTGCCAGCAGTCCAGGAGGGGACCCGACCTACGAGCAGTACTTC. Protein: CASSPGGDPTYEQYF.

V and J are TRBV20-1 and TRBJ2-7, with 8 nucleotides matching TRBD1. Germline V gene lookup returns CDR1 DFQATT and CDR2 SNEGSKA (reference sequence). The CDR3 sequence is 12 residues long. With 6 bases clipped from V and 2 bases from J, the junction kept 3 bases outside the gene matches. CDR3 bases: TGCAGTGCCTTGGACAGGGCCTACGAGCAGTACTTC. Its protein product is CSALDRAYEQYF.

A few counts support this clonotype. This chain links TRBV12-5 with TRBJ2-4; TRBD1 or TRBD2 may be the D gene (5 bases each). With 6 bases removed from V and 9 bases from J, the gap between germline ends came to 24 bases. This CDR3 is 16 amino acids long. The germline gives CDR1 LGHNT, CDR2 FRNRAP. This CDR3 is CASGPGGVGEKGIQYF. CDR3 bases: TGTGCTAGTGGCCCTGGTGGGGTGGGGGAGAAGGGCATTCAGTACTTC.

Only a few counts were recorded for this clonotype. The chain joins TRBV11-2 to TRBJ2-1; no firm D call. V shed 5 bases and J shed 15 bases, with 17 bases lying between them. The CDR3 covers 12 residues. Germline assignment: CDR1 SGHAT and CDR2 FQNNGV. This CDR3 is CASSQSLSLPFF. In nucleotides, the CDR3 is TGTGCCAGCAGCCAGAGCCTAAGTTTACCGTTCTTC.

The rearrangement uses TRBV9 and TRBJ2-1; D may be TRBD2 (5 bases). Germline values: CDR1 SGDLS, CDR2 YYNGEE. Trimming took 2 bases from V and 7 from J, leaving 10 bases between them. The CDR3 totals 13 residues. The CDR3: CASSVRTGNEQFF. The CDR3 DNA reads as TGTGCCAGCAGCGTCCGGACGGGAAATGAGCAGTTCTTC.

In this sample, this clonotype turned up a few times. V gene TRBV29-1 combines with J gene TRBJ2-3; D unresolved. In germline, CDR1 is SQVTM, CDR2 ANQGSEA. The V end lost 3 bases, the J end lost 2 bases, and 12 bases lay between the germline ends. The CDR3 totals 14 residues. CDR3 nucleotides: TGCAGCGTTGATTTGTACCTCCACACAGATACGCAGTATTTT. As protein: CSVDLYLHTDTQYF.

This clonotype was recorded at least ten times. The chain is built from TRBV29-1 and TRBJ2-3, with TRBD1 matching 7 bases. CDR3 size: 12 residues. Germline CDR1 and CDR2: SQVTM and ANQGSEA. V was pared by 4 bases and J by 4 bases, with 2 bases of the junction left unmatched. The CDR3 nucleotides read TGCAGCGTTGGGCAGGGGGCAGATACGCAGTATTTT. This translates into CSVGQGADTQYF.

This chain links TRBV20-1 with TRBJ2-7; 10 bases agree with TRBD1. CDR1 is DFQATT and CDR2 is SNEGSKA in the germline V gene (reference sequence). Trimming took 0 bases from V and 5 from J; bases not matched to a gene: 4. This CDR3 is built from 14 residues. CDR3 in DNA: TGCAGTGCTAGAGAAGGACAGGGGGAAAACGAGCAGTACTTC. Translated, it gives CSAREGQGENEQYF.

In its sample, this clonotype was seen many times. CDR3 amino acids: CASKQGDSNEQFF. As DNA, the CDR3 is TGTGCCAGCAAACAGGGAGACTCAAATGAGCAGTTCTTC. The gene calls are TRBV6-6 and TRBJ2-1, with a possible D match to TRBD1 (6 bases). Germline V lookup: CDR1 MNHNY, CDR2 SVGAGI (reference sequence). The CDR3 contains 13 residues. V lost 7 bases and J 7 bases, leaving 14 bases between the germline ends.

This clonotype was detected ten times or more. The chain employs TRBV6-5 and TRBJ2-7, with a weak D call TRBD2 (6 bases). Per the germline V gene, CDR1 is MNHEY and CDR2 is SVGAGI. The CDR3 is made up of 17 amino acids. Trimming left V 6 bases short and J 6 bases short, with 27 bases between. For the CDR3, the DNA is TGTGCCAGCAGCCTCACGTCCGGGACTTTCAAGGGGAGCGAGCAGTACTTC. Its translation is CASSLTSGTFKGSEQYF.

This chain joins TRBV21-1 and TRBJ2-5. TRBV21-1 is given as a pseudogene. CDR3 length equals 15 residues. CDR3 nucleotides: TGTGCCAGCAGCCCCAAACCCGGGTCCCAAGAGACCCAGTACTTC. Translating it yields CASSPKPGSQETQYF.

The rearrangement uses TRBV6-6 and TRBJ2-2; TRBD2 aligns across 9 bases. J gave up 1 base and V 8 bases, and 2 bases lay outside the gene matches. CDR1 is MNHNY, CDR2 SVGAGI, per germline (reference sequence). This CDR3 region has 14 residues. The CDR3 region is CASRREGNTGELFF. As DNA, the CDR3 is TGTGCCAGCCGGCGGGAGGGGAACACCGGGGAGCTGTTTTTT.

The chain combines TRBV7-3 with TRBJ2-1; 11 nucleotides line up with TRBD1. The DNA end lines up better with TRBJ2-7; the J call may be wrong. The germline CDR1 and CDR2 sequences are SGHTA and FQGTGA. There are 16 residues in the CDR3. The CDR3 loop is CASSLGTGGFPYEQYF. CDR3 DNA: TGTGCCAGCAGCTTAGGGACAGGGGGATTCCCTTACGAGCAGTACTTC.

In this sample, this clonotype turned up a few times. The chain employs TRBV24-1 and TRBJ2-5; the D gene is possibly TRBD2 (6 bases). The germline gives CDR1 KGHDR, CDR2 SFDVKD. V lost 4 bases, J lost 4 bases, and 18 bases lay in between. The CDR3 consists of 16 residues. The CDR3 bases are TGTGCCACCAGTGACCTGAGGGAGGCAGGCGGAGAGACCCAGTACTTC. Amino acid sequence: CATSDLREAGGETQYF.

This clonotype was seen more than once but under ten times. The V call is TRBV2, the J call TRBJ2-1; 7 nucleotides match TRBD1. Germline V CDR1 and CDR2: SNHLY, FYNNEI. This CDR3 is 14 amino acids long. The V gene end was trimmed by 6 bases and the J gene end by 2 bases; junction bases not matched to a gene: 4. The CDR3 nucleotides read TGTGCCAGCAGGGCCGGGACAGCCTACAATGAGCAGTTCTTC. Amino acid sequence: CASRAGTAYNEQFF.